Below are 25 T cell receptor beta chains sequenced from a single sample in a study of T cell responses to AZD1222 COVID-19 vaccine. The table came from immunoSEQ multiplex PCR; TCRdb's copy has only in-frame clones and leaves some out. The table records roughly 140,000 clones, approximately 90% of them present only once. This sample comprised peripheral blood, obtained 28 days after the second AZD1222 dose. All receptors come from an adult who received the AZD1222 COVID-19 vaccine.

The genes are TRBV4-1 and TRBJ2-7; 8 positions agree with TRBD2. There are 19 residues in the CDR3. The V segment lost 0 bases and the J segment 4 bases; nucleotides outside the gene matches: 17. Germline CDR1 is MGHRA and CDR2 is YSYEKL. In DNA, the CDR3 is TGCGCCAGCAGCCAAGAACGGGACCGGTCCGGGGGGGCCGTTTACGAGCAGTACTTC. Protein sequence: CASSQERDRSGGAVYEQYF.

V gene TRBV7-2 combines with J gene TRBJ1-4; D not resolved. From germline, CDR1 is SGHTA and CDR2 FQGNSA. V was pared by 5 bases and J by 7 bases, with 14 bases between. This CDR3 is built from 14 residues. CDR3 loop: CASSLQRRGEKLFF. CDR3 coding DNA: TGTGCCAGCAGCCTTCAGAGGCGAGGTGAAAAACTGTTTTTT.

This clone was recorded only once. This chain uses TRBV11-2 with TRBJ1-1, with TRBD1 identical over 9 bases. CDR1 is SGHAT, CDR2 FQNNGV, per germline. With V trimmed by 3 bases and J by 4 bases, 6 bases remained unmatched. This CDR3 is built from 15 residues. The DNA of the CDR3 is TGTGCCAGCAGCTTGACAGGGGGGCGGGTCACTGAAGCTTTCTTT. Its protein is CASSLTGGRVTEAFF.

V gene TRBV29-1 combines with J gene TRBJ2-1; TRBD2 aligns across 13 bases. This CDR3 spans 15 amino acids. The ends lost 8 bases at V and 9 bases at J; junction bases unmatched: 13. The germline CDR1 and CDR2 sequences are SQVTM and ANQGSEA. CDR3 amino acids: CSFRPGLAGVSEQFF. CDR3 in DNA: TGCAGCTTTCGACCTGGACTAGCGGGAGTTAGTGAGCAGTTCTTC.

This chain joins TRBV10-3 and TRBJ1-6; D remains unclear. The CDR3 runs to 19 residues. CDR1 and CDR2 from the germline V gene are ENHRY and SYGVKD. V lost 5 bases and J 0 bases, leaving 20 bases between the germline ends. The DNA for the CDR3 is TGTGCCATCAGTTCGGACCAAGCTTACCTTTTCTCCTATAATTCACCCCTCCACTTT. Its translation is CAISSDQAYLFSYNSPLHF.

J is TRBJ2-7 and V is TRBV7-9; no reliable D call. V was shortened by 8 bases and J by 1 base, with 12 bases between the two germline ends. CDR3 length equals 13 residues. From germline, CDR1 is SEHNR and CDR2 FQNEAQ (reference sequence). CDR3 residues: CASGPAGSYEQYF. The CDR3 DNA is TGTGCCAGCGGACCGGCAGGATCCTACGAGCAGTACTTC.

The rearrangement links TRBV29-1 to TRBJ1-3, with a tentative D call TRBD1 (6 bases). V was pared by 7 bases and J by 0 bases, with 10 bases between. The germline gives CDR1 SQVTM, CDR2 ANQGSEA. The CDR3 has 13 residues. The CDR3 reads CSGSRGSGNTIYF. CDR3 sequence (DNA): TGCAGCGGGAGCAGGGGCTCTGGAAACACCATATATTTT.

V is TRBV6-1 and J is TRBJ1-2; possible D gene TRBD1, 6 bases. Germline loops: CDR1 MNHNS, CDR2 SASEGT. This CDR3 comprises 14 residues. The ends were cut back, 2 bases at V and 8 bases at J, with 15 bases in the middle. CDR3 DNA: TGTGCCAGCAGTGAAACAGGGTACTTGGGGGGCTACACCTTC. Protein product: CASSETGYLGGYTF.

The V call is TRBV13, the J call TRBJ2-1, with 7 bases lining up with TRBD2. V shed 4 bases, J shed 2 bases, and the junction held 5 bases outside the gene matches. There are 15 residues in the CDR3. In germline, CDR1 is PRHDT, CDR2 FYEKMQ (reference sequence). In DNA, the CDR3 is TGTGCCAGCAGCTCTAAGCGGGAACCCTACAATGAGCAGTTCTTC. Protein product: CASSSKREPYNEQFF.

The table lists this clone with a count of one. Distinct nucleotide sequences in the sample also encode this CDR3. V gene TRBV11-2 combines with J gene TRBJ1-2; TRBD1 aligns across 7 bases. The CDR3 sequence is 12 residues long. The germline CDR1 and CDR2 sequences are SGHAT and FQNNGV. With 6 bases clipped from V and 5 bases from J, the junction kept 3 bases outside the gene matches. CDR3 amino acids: CASSWDSYGYTF. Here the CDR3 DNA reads TGTGCCAGCAGTTGGGACAGTTATGGCTACACCTTC.

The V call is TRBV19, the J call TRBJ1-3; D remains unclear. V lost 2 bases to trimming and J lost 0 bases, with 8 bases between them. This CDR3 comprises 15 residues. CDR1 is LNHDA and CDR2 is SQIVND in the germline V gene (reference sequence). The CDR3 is CASSISVISGNTIYF. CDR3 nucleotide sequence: TGTGCCAGTAGTATATCGGTGATCTCTGGAAACACCATATATTTT.

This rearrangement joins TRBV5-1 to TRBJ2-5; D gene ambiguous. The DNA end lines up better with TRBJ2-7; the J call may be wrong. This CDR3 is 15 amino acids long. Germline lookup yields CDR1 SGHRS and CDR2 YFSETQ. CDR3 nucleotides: TGCGCCAGCAGCTTGGCTAGGGTCCAGGCCAACGAGCAGTACTTC. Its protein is CASSLARVQANEQYF.

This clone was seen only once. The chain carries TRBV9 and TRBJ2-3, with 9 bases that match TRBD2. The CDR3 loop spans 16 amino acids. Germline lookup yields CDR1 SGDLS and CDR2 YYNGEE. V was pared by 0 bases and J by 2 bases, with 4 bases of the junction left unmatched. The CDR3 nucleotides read TGTGCCAGCAGCGTAGCGGGCGGGGGGGCCACAGATACGCAGTATTTT. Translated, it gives CASSVAGGGATDTQYF.

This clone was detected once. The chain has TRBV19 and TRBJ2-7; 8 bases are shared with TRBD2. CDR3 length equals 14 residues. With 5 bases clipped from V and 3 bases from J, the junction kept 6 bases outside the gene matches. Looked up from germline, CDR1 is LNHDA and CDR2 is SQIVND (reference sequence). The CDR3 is CASSRREGRYEQYF. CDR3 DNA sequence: TGTGCCAGTAGTCGACGGGAGGGCCGCTACGAGCAGTACTTC.

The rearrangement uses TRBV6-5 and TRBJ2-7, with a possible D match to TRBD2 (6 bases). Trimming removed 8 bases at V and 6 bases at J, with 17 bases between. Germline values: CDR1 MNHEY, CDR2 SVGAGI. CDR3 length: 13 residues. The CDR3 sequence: CASRTGTGGEQYF. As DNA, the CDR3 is TGTGCCAGCCGAACCGGGACCGGGGGCGAGCAGTACTTC.

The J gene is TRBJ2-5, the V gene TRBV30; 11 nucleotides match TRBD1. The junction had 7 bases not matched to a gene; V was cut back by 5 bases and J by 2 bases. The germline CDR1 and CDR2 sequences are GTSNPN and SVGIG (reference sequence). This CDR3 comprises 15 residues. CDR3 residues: CAWGDRGYRQETQYF. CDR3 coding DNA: TGTGCCTGGGGGGACAGGGGGTATCGACAAGAGACCCAGTACTTC.

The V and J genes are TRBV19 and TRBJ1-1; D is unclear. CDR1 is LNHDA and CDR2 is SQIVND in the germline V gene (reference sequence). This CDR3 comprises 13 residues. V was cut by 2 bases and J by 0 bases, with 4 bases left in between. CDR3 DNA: TGTGCCAGTAGTATAACGGTGAACACTGAAGCTTTCTTT. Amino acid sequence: CASSITVNTEAFF.

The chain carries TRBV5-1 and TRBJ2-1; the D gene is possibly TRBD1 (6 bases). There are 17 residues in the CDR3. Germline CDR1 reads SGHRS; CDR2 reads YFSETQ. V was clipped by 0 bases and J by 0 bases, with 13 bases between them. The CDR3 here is CASSLAPTGTSYNEQFF. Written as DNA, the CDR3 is TGCGCCAGCAGCTTGGCCCCCACAGGGACCTCCTACAATGAGCAGTTCTTC. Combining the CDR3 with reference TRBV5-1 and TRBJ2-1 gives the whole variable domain KAGVTQTPRYLIKTRGQQVTLSCSPISGHRSVSWYQQTPGQGLQFLFEYFSETQRNKGNFPGRFSGRQFSNSRSEMNVSTLELGDSALYLCASSLAPTGTSYNEQFFGPGTRLTVL.

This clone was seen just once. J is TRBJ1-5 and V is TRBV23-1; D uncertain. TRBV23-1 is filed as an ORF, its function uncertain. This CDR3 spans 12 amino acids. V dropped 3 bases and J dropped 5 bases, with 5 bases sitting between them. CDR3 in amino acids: CASSHSDQPQHF. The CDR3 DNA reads TGCGCCAGCAGTCATTCTGATCAGCCCCAGCATTTT.

CDR3 in amino acids: CAIVTNEKLFF. As DNA, the CDR3 is TGTGCCATTGTAACTAATGAAAAACTGTTTTTT. The chain has TRBV7-9 and TRBJ1-4; no clear D. Germline V lookup: CDR1 SEHNR, CDR2 FQNEAQ (reference sequence). V was pared by 10 bases and J by 1 base, with 4 bases between. This CDR3 is 11 amino acids long. Variable domain in full (rest from reference TRBV7-9 and TRBJ1-4): DTGVSQNPRHKITKRGQNVTFRCDPISEHNRLYWYRQTLGQGPEFLTYFQNEAQLEKSRLLSDRFSAERPKGSFSTLEIQRTEQGDSAMYLCAIVTNEKLFFGSGTQLSVL.

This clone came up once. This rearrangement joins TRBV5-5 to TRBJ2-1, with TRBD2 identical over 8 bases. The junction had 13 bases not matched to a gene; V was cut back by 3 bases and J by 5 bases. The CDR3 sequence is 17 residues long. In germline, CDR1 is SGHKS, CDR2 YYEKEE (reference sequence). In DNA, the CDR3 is TGTGCCAGCAGCTCCCGCCTGCGGGAGGCCCTTCACAATGAGCAGTTCTTC. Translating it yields CASSSRLREALHNEQFF.

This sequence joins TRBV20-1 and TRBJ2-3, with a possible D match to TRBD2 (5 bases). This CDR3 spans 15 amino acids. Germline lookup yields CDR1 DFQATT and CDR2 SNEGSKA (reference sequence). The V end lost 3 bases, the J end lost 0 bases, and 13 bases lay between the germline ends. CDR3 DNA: TGCAGTGCTAGTGGAGCCCGGGGAAGCACAGATACGCAGTATTTT. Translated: CSASGARGSTDTQYF.

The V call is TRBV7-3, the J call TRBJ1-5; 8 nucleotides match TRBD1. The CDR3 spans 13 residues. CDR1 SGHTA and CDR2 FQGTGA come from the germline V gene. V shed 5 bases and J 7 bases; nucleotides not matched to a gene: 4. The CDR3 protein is CASSVDRDQPQHF. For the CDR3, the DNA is TGTGCCAGCAGCGTGGACAGGGACCAGCCCCAGCATTTT.

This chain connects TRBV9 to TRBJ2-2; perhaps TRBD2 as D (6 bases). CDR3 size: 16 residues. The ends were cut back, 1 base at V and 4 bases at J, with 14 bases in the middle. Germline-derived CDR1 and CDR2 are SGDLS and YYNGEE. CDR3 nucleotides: TGTGCCAGCAGCGTACTACCGGGGGAGGTCACCGGGGAGCTGTTTTTT. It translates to CASSVLPGEVTGELFF.

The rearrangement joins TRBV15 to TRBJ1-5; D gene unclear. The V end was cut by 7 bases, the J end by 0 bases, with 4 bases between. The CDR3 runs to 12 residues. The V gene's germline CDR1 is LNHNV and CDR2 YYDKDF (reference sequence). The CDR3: CATMSSNQPQHF. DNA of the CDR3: TGTGCCACCATGAGTAGCAATCAGCCCCAGCATTTT.